This T cell receptor beta chain was retrieved from a study of cytomegalovirus exposure and HLA in healthy donors (dated by TCRdb to between 2016 and 2019). About the investigation overall: According to an earlier analysis of 550 to 700 of the donors, 150 million to 200 million T cells yielded 117 million unique TCR beta sequences and about 300 Gb of sequence data. The number of donors typed differed by locus, with roughly 629-640 for A, B, C, DRB1 and DQB1, 522 for DQA1, some 570 for DPA1, and about 450 for DPB1. Along with the approximately 700-subject first cohort, a separate validation cohort of 120 different subjects was used. High-throughput TCR immunosequencing, statistical association of individual TCRs with disease status, and machine learning were combined to predict cytomegalovirus infection status. Four or five DR-DQ haplotypes were treated as single units for association and clustering because of strong linkage in the cohort. The study used immunosequencing to profile the T cell repertoires of about 670 subjects and linked those repertoires to cytomegalovirus serostatus. A later genetic analysis used genome-wide SNP genotypes for about three fifths of the 666 donors, treating that subset as a discovery cohort. The study aimed to test whether signatures of past pathogen exposure could be identified by cataloging public T cell receptors. Every repertoire in the discovery cohort had been generated on one and the same sequencing platform. Rather than using new phenotypic data, the later analysis identified candidate immune exposures from TCR beta sequences and from how often those sequences occurred across donors. Around 300 gigabases of sequencing data and tens of millions of unique TCR sequences were included in an early release covering 500 to 750 HLA-typed donors. HLA typing included class I and class II loci at four-digit resolution. A later analysis re-analyzed previously published TCR beta repertoires from 666 donors and added high-resolution HLA genotyping to study TCR occurrence patterns. Among about 370 genotyped donors of the cohort, an average of roughly 230,000 unique TCR beta nucleotide sequences was sequenced per donor, of which roughly 17% were non-productive. Of the roughly 390 genotyped donors, 81% were placed in the genetic ancestry cluster associated with self-reported Caucasian donors. Alongside the repertoire data, information on donor age, sex, ethnicity and CMV serostatus was compiled. An earlier analysis of fewer than 750 of the donors used high-throughput TCR beta sequencing to judge whether each TCR beta V gene segment behaved as functional or pseudogenic.

Here is what the overall study found, with its caveats: In a later genetic analysis, a missense DCLRE1C variant was associated with V-gene and J-gene trimming of TCR beta chains, and the association was replicated in an independent cohort. The classifier was reported to diagnose cytomegalovirus status with high specificity and sensitivity in both the original cohort and the validation cohort. The presence/absence analyses assumed that sequencing depth was roughly uniform across donors, and that assumption may not be true. According to the authors, the approach could potentially be generalized to other disease states and immunological phenotypes. A later analysis associated 16,951 TCR beta sequences with specific HLA alleles at a false discovery rate of 0.05. Several of the top co-occurrence clusters appeared to be linked to parvovirus B19, influenza, CMV and Epstein-Barr virus, according to a later analysis. When HLA alleles, especially DR and DQ, strongly co-occurred, TCR associations were difficult to assign to individual alleles. The study gave a list of about 160 TCR beta chains associated with cytomegalovirus. For the cohort, immune exposure information was limited to CMV serostatus. A few of the identified cytomegalovirus-associated TCR beta chains were confirmed in vitro to be specific for cytomegalovirus antigens. A cluster of highly shared sequence variants was judged likely to be a technical artifact of the sequencing pipeline. A later analysis found that most CMV-associated TCR beta chains appeared HLA-restricted, with HLA associations seemingly driven largely by CMV exposure. In a later analysis, HLA-associated TCR beta chains showed more clonal expansion and lower generation probabilities than non-associated chains that were equally common. According to a later genetic analysis, donors in an Asian-associated ancestry cluster had fewer N-insertions in productive TCRs than the approximately 670-donor mean. A further reported finding was that TCR beta sequences accurately predicted the HLA-A and HLA-B alleles for most subjects in the first cohort. Correlated functional status among segregating V segments might reflect linkage disequilibrium, but an unknown experimental factor could not be ruled out. Because counts were too low, 15 or so rarely observed V segments, including chromosome 9 orphons, were excluded from the earlier analysis of 587 of the donors. Because the 87-base-pair reads could not distinguish some IMGT-functional V segments, including TRBV6-2 and TRBV6-3, those segments were excluded. HLA typing was unavailable for some donors at each locus, so association tests used only the typed subset. In an earlier analysis of some 500 of the donors, most TCR beta V segments appeared in productive rearrangements about 87% or about 30% of the time, broadly matching IMGT annotations. Only TCR beta chains were sequenced in this cohort, and the absence of alpha or paired-chain data limited detectable features. Across donors, most TCR sequences were observed very rarely, whereas some public TCRs were present in many individuals. A later analysis found that TCR association rates varied across HLA loci, with DRB1 alleles showing the most associated TCRs and HLA-C alleles the fewest.

The cohort was made up of about 670 healthy bone marrow donors. All cohort members were sampled while nominally healthy, although unrecorded immune exposures were likely present. The donor was CMV seropositive and belonged to the group of 250 to 300 seropositive cohort members. A peripheral blood sample was provided by each donor, and peripheral blood mononuclear cells were used for TCR beta sequencing. Genomic DNA was extracted from the blood cell samples with the Qiagen DNeasy Blood Extraction Kit. Reading from cysteine to phenylalanine, the CDR3 counts 14 amino acids. Only CDR3 DNA remains: 42 bases, in frame from the first base. CDR1 and CDR2 (SEHNR, FQNEAQ) derive from the germline V gene (reference sequence). V and J lose 5 bases and 2 bases, and a span of 10 bases separates them. Library creation used the immunoSEQ multiplex PCR assay. A mixture of 60 forward primers for TCR Vbeta segments and 13 reverse primers for TCR Jbeta segments was used in the multiplex PCR. Amplification of the CDR3 region of rearranged TCR beta genes was performed with a multiplex PCR assay on genomic DNA. On the Illumina HiSeq System, the amplified TCR beta libraries were sequenced as 87-base-pair reads. On the study's bioinformatics: A later analysis tallied tens of millions of unique TCR beta chains across the 600 to 700 repertoires, and approximately 11 million of those chains were shared by two or more donors. Raw reads were error-corrected and collapsed into unique sequences by a nearest-neighbor algorithm in which closely related sequences were merged to remove PCR and sequencing errors. CDR3 sequences were aligned to IMGT reference sequences to assign V, D and J gene segments. For a sequence to be retained, at least a six-nucleotide match to both a V gene segment and a J gene segment was required. A rearrangement was called productive if the CDR3 had no stop codons and remained in frame with V and J, and every other rearrangement was called non-productive. CDR3 was defined according to IMGT convention as the region running from the second conserved V-encoded cysteine to the conserved J-encoded phenylalanine. In an earlier analysis of 500 to 650 of the donors, sequences lacking an unambiguous match to a single V gene segment were excluded. An earlier analysis of some 610 of the donors called V segments functional above 56.7% productive rearrangements and segregating when the between-donor standard deviation exceeded 5%. A statistical classification framework was built for diagnosing cytomegalovirus status from the catalog of TCR beta chain sequences. V and J gene assignment, in a later analysis, came from comparing TCR nucleotide sequences with IMGT/GENE-DB human TR gene sequences. In a later analysis, CDR3 sequences and most-parsimonious VDJ recombination scenarios were assigned using the TCRdist pipeline. In a later analysis, each TCR beta chain was defined by its CDR3 amino acid sequence together with its V-gene family, and reads without a unique V-gene family were excluded. To address suspected cross-contamination and a sequencing artifact, a later analysis removed around 590 highly shared, low-generation-probability nucleotide sequences. For each public chain, a later analysis derived a clonal expansion index from normalized ranks of inferred template counts within each repertoire. Generation probabilities in a later analysis came from a VDJ recombination model fitted to out-of-frame rearrangements, and those results were checked against IGoR. Hypergeometric tests were used in a later analysis to score TCR-TCR, TCR-HLA and TCR-CMV co-occurrence, with a repertoire-size bias correction applied to the TCR pairs. False discovery rates were estimated in a later analysis by permuting HLA or CMV assignments 20 times. In a later analysis, co-occurring TCRs were grouped with DBSCAN, and TCRdist sequence similarity was added when clustering was performed within HLA-allele-positive subsets. Repertoires with fewer than 30,000 or more than 120,000 public chains, plus five repertoires with anomalous nucleotide sharing, were excluded from co-occurrence clustering. TCRdb stores this immuneACCESS table with in-frame sequences only. Part of the clones is absent; in the studies checked, under half of the shortfall reflects unresolved V genes, and no reason is known for the rest. The DNA gave D and trimming, while V, J and clone size come from that table. This sample is represented by about 110,000 clones; about 12% of them were singletons. Around 15% of the sample rests with the top ten.

Points on this clone: Its antigen is unknown. Per-base quality was not reported, and no clone a single base away is much larger than it.

The sequencing input was PBMCs. The chain links TRBV7-9 with TRBJ1-3, with the D gene not confidently named. The TCR originated in a man aged 40-55 years in good health and CMV-seropositive. The CDR3 region reads CASSPLGAGNTIYF. The nucleotides read TGTGCCAGCAGCCCCCTCGGGGCTGGAAACACCATATATTTT.